This entry lists 29 T cell receptor beta chains sequenced from one sample in a study of OX40 agonist ivuxolimab in advanced cancers. Assay: immunoSEQ multiplex PCR; the TCRdb copy retains only in-frame clones and omits some. Here the sample spans tens of thousands of clones, about four fifths being singletons. Here the sequenced sample was CD4+ or CD8+ T cells sorted from blood, taken in a trial of the OX40 agonist ivuxolimab. Receptors were obtained from an adult with an advanced solid tumor such as melanoma, head and neck, liver or kidney cancer.

This rearrangement joins TRBV6-4 to TRBJ2-3; 8 bases line up with TRBD1. V shed 2 bases and J 1 base; nucleotides not matched to a gene: 5. From germline, CDR1 is MRHNA and CDR2 SNTAGT. The CDR3 consists of 16 residues. CDR3 in DNA: TGTGCCAGCAGTGACGGACGGGGACAGGGCACAGATACGCAGTATTTT. Translated, it gives CASSDGRGQGTDTQYF.

The genes are TRBV7-2 and TRBJ2-7, with 11 nucleotides matching TRBD2. CDR3 length: 17 amino acids. The J segment lost 7 bases and the V segment lost 5 bases, leaving 16 bases of the junction unmatched. Germline-derived CDR1 and CDR2 are SGHTA and FQGNSA. CDR3 nucleotide sequence: TGTGCCAGCAGCCCAGAAGCACTAGCGGGGGCCCTGGGGGAGCAGTACTTC. Amino acid sequence: CASSPEALAGALGEQYF.

V usage is TRBV11-2 and J usage is TRBJ2-2; tentatively, D is TRBD1 or TRBD2 (5 bases each). The germline V gene encodes CDR1 SGHAT and CDR2 FQNNGV. Trimming removed 2 bases from V and 7 bases from J, with 11 bases in between. The CDR3 covers 14 residues. The chain's CDR3 is CASSLFGAIGELFF. The CDR3 DNA sequence: TGTGCCAGCAGCTTATTCGGGGCTATCGGGGAGCTGTTTTTT.

The CDR3: CASSEAAGMARGNTIYF. CDR3 bases: TGTGCCAGCAGTGAAGCCGCAGGTATGGCGCGTGGAAACACCATATATTTT. The rearrangement uses TRBV6-1 and TRBJ1-3; no reliable D call. V was pared by 0 bases and J by 3 bases, with 15 bases between. Germline CDR1 is MNHNS and CDR2 is SASEGT. This CDR3 has 17 amino acids.

This chain joins TRBV5-4 and TRBJ2-3; 11 nucleotides align to TRBD2. Unmatched junction bases numbered 7, after V lost 6 bases and J lost 4 bases. CDR1 and CDR2 from the germline V gene are SGHNT and YYREEE (reference sequence). The CDR3 covers 15 residues. The CDR3 DNA sequence: TGTGCCAGCACCCTTAGCGGGGGGGCCCCAGATACGCAGTATTTT. It encodes CASTLSGGAPDTQYF.

This chain uses TRBV5-1 with TRBJ2-3; 9 bases match TRBD1. Germline V lookup: CDR1 SGHRS, CDR2 YFSETQ. The CDR3 is made up of 14 amino acids. The V segment lost 5 bases and the J segment 2 bases; nucleotides outside the gene matches: 3. CDR3 bases: TGCGCCAGCAGTCGGGACAGGGACACAGATACGCAGTATTTT. Encoded protein: CASSRDRDTDTQYF.

The CDR3 nucleotides read TGTGCCAGCAGCTCTGGAAGCTCCTACGAGCAGTACTTC. Translating it yields CASSSGSSYEQYF. J is TRBJ2-7 and V is TRBV5-4; no reliable D call. This CDR3 comprises 13 residues. Germline lookup yields CDR1 SGHNT and CDR2 YYREEE (reference sequence). V shed 3 bases and J shed 0 bases, with 7 bases lying between them.

The count of this clone is one. The chain links TRBV2 to TRBJ1-2; D possibly corresponds to TRBD1 (5 bases). Germline values: CDR1 SNHLY, CDR2 FYNNEI. The CDR3 length is 14 residues. Trimming left V 2 bases short and J 4 bases short, with 11 bases between. The CDR3 sequence: CASSEIQDRYGYTF. CDR3 in DNA: TGTGCCAGCAGTGAAATACAGGACCGCTATGGCTACACCTTC.

The chain has TRBV5-6 and TRBJ1-4, with D possibly TRBD1 on 6 matching bases. This CDR3 has 15 residues. Germline-derived CDR1 and CDR2 are SGHDT and YYEEEE. Trimming left V 3 bases short and J 3 bases short, with 12 bases between. The CDR3 protein is CASSSTGLPNEKLFF. The CDR3 nucleotides are TGTGCCAGCAGCTCTACAGGGTTGCCTAATGAAAAACTGTTTTTT.

This clone has a single count. The rearrangement links TRBV30 to TRBJ1-4, with TRBD1 matching 8 bases. With 6 bases clipped from V and 8 bases from J, the junction kept 14 bases outside the gene matches. The CDR3 spans 15 residues. Germline-derived CDR1 and CDR2 are GTSNPN and SVGIG (reference sequence). As DNA, the CDR3 is TGTGCCTGTGGACAGGGTGAAGGGAGAGGAGAAAAACTGTTTTTT. Translating it yields CACGQGEGRGEKLFF.

The chain carries TRBV5-1 and TRBJ1-2; possibly TRBD1 for D (6 bases). V dropped 1 base and J dropped 4 bases, with 11 bases sitting between them. The CDR3 totals 14 residues. CDR1 and CDR2 (germline): SGHRS, YFSETQ. The CDR3 sequence: CASSLSRGSYGYTF. The DNA of the CDR3 is TGCGCCAGCAGCTTGAGCAGGGGAAGCTATGGCTACACCTTC.

The rearrangement joins TRBV18 to TRBJ2-3; TRBD1 is a possible D gene (6 bases). The V end was cut by 3 bases, the J end by 2 bases, with 9 bases between. The CDR3 is 14 residues long. Germline assignment: CDR1 KGHSH and CDR2 LQKENI. The CDR3 nucleotides read TGTGCCAGCTCACCCGACAGGTTCACAGATACGCAGTATTTT. Its translation is CASSPDRFTDTQYF.

This clone appeared a single time. This chain uses TRBV12-5 with TRBJ2-1; TRBD2 matches at 13 bases. Germline CDR1 and CDR2: LGHNT and FRNRAP. V was clipped by 1 base and J by 7 bases; unmatched bases: 1. This CDR3 comprises 15 residues. The CDR3 bases are TGTGCTAGTGGTTTGGGACTAGCGGGAGGTAATGAGCAGTTCTTC. Protein product: CASGLGLAGGNEQFF.

The chain recombines TRBV6-1 with TRBJ1-2, with unresolved D. The V end was cut by 5 bases, the J end by 2 bases, with 6 bases between. Germline CDR1 MNHNS, CDR2 SASEGT. CDR3 length equals 12 residues. CDR3 bases: TGTGCCAGCAGTCCGGGGAACTATGGCTACACCTTC. This gives the protein CASSPGNYGYTF.

This clone was picked up one time. The gene calls are TRBV28 and TRBJ1-5; D not certain. CDR1 and CDR2 from the germline V gene are MDHEN and SYDVKM. The ends were cut back, 7 bases at V and 0 bases at J, with 16 bases in the middle. This CDR3 comprises 16 residues. CDR3 sequence: CASIYSVGVSNQPQHF. The CDR3, as DNA: TGTGCCAGCATCTACTCGGTTGGGGTTAGCAATCAGCCCCAGCATTTT.

The rearrangement links TRBV6-4 to TRBJ1-3, with unresolved D. The CDR3 consists of 15 residues. V was shortened by 2 bases and J by 4 bases, with 12 bases between the two germline ends. The V gene's germline CDR1 is MRHNA and CDR2 SNTAGT. CDR3 nucleotide sequence: TGTGCCAGCAGTGACGCTTTGGCGACCGGAAACACCATATATTTT. Encoded protein: CASSDALATGNTIYF.

This chain connects TRBV28 to TRBJ2-5, with 9 bases aligning to TRBD1. The CDR3 has 14 amino acids. The junction had 5 bases not matched to a gene; V was cut back by 7 bases and J by 2 bases. The germline V gene has CDR1 MDHEN and CDR2 SYDVKM. The CDR3 loop is CASTRDRAQETQYF. The CDR3 bases are TGTGCCAGCACCCGGGACAGGGCTCAAGAGACCCAGTACTTC. Combining the CDR3 with reference TRBV28 and TRBJ2-5 gives the whole variable domain DVKVTQSSRYLVKRTGEKVFLECVQDMDHENMFWYRQDPGLGLRLIYFSYDVKMKEKGDIPEGYSVSREKKERFSLILESASTNQTSMYLCASTRDRAQETQYFGPGTRLLVL.

The chain is built from TRBV15 and TRBJ2-1; no reliable D call. The CDR3 is 16 residues long. Trimming stripped 4 bases from V and 5 bases from J, with 18 bases between. The V gene's germline CDR1 is LNHNV and CDR2 YYDKDF (reference sequence). The CDR3 DNA reads as TGTGCCACCAGCATGGTGTCAGCCTTTACACACAATGAGCAGTTCTTC. Amino acid sequence: CATSMVSAFTHNEQFF.

The chain combines TRBV19 with TRBJ1-1; TRBD1 matches 8 bases. CDR3 length equals 14 residues. J lost 7 bases, V lost 3 bases, and 7 bases had no gene match. Germline CDR1 reads LNHDA; CDR2 reads SQIVND (reference sequence). DNA of the CDR3: TGTGCCAGTAGTATTTCAGGGGGCGACGGTGAAGCTTTCTTT. The encoded protein is CASSISGGDGEAFF.

The CDR3 loop reads CASSPLGGTYEQYF. The CDR3 coding sequence is TGCGCCAGCAGCCCTTTAGGGGGGACCTACGAGCAGTACTTC. V gene TRBV5-1 combines with J gene TRBJ2-7; D is possibly TRBD1 or TRBD2 (6 bases each). Germline V gene lookup returns CDR1 SGHRS and CDR2 YFSETQ. V was clipped by 4 bases and J by 2 bases, with 13 bases between them. The CDR3 extends over 14 amino acids.

This chain connects TRBV5-8 to TRBJ2-5; TRBD2 agrees at 9 bases. CDR3 size: 11 residues. J was trimmed by 11 bases and V by 2 bases; bases with no gene match: 1. Looked up from germline, CDR1 is SGHTS and CDR2 is YDEGEE. CDR3 nucleotides: TGTGCCAGCAGCTTTGGACTAGCGCAGTACTTC. Encoded protein: CASSFGLAQYF.

This clone has just a few counts. The chain uses TRBV18 and TRBJ2-3, with 16 nucleotides matching TRBD2. The ends lost 6 bases at V and 0 bases at J; junction bases unmatched: 9. CDR1 is KGHSH and CDR2 is LQKENI in the germline V gene. The CDR3 has 19 residues. CDR3 amino acids: CASSPGLAGGPSSTDTQYF. In DNA, the CDR3 is TGTGCCAGCTCCCCGGGACTAGCGGGAGGGCCCTCCAGCACAGATACGCAGTATTTT.

This chain uses TRBV5-5 with TRBJ1-5; D is undetermined. V lost 1 base to trimming and J lost 0 bases, with 8 bases between them. Looked up from germline, CDR1 is SGHKS and CDR2 is YYEKEE (reference sequence). The CDR3 has 15 residues. The CDR3 reads CASSLYMNSNQPQHF. CDR3 sequence (DNA): TGTGCCAGCAGCTTGTATATGAATAGCAATCAGCCCCAGCATTTT.

The genes are TRBV5-1 and TRBJ1-2; tentative D call: TRBD1 (6 bases). CDR3 length equals 14 residues. CDR1 is SGHRS and CDR2 is YFSETQ in the germline V gene. The ends were cut back, 5 bases at V and 3 bases at J, with 14 bases in the middle. The CDR3 sequence is CASRPTGNDYGYTF. CDR3 coding DNA: TGCGCCAGCAGACCGACAGGAAATGACTATGGCTACACCTTC.

The count of this clone is one. The chain links TRBV15 to TRBJ1-1, with no clear D. The V gene lost 0 bases and the J gene lost 5 bases, with 13 bases spanning the gap. The germline CDR1 and CDR2 sequences are LNHNV and YYDKDF (reference sequence). The CDR3 has 15 residues. CDR3 region: CATSRESFEGTEAFF. CDR3 nucleotides: TGTGCCACCAGCAGAGAGTCGTTCGAGGGTACTGAAGCTTTCTTT. Looking up the rest from reference TRBV15 and TRBJ1-1 gives the full variable domain: DAMVIQNPRYQVTQFGKPVTLSCSQTLNHNVMYWYQQKSSQAPKLLFHYYDKDFNNEADTPDNFQSRRPNTSFCFLDIRSPGLGDTAMYLCATSRESFEGTEAFFGQGTRLTVV.

The genes are TRBV28 and TRBJ2-5; 7 nucleotides align to TRBD1. The ends lost 1 base at V and 4 bases at J; junction bases unmatched: 6. The CDR3 runs 15 residues. The germline gives CDR1 MDHEN, CDR2 SYDVKM. The CDR3 coding sequence is TGTGCCAGCAGTTTATTTCGGGCAGGGGGAGAGACCCAGTACTTC. It yields the protein CASSLFRAGGETQYF.

This clone was seen a handful of times. V is TRBV6-1 and J is TRBJ2-7; the D gene is possibly TRBD1 (7 bases). With 4 bases removed from V and 6 bases from J, the gap between germline ends came to 16 bases. The CDR3 has 14 residues. Germline CDR1 MNHNS, CDR2 SASEGT. The CDR3 DNA follows: TGTGCCAGCAGTGCCCAGGGGGGAAGAGGCGAGCAGTACTTC. This encodes CASSAQGGRGEQYF.

This chain joins TRBV19 and TRBJ1-5, with a weak D call TRBD1 (5 bases). Germline V gene data show CDR1 as LNHDA and CDR2 as SQIVND (reference sequence). The CDR3 loop spans 16 amino acids. V was clipped by 1 base and J by 2 bases, with 12 bases between them. CDR3 nucleotide sequence: TGTGCCAGTAGTATAGGGGCGGACACCGGCAATCAGCCCCAGCATTTT. Residues: CASSIGADTGNQPQHF.

The chain recombines TRBV7-8 with TRBJ2-1; 7 positions agree with TRBD2. The CDR3 contains 16 residues. The J segment lost 0 bases and the V segment lost 3 bases, leaving 5 bases of the junction unmatched. Germline CDR1 and CDR2: SGHVS and FQNEAQ. The CDR3 DNA reads as TGTGCCAGCAGCTTTACAGCGGGGACCTCCTACAATGAGCAGTTCTTC. It translates to CASSFTAGTSYNEQFF.